The entry that follows covers one TCR beta chain sequence. This clonotype was counted at least ten times. Its antigen is currently not known. No quality values exist for individual bases; no much larger clone is one base distant. The data stem from a study of T cells in Graves' hyperthyroidism and ophthalmopathy (dated by TCRdb to about 2019). Turning to the overall study: Peripheral blood samples were taken at the time of initial diagnosis, prior to any treatment. After blood sampling, hyperthyroidism patients were treated with methimazole at a starting dose of 30 mg daily, and ophthalmopathy patients were treated with high-dose intravenous methylprednisolone. Prospective prediction of ophthalmopathy was tested in an independent validation cohort consisting of 18 hyperthyroidism patients and 15 or so patients who later progressed to ophthalmopathy. The paper reports TCR Vbeta CDR3 sequencing of over 120 peripheral blood samples: under 45 ophthalmopathy, under 80 hyperthyroidism and around 17 progressor patients. The roughly 94 discovery patients were randomly split 7:3 into training and test sets. In more than 5 Graves' hyperthyroidism patients, the study also compared T-cell repertoires from thyroid tissue with T-cell repertoires from blood. A discovery cohort of fewer than 110 patients, approximately 44 with Graves' ophthalmopathy and under 60 with stable Graves' hyperthyroidism, was used to find distinguishing TCR V-J signatures. Study-wide conclusions, independent of this receptor: No statistical method was used to set the sample size in advance, and investigators knew the group allocation. During validation, the model predicted progression to ophthalmopathy a median of about 6.3 months ahead of onset, with almost 71% sensitivity and roughly 75% specificity. Ophthalmopathy was separated from stable hyperthyroidism by a 13 V-J signature model, with approximately 89% sensitivity and around 81% specificity obtained in cross-validation and 80%/75% obtained in testing. Most expanded thyroid clonotypes (frequency above 0.001) were also found in blood, which suggests that blood repertoires may mirror thyroid immune responses.

From a lookup of the germline V gene, CDR1 and CDR2 are MDHEN and SYDVKM. Spanning cysteine to phenylalanine, the CDR3 consists of 15 amino acids. Kept here is only the CDR3 DNA, which spans 45 bases and is read in frame from base 1. Trimming removed 6 bases from V and 0 bases from J, leaving 14 bases between the germline ends. Amplification of TCR beta CDR3 regions was carried out from RNA transcripts. The TCR CDR3 was subjected to a first round of RT-PCR using the HTBI primer set and the Qiagen OneStep RT-PCR kit. The libraries were constructed in a second round of multiplex PCR and then size-selected and purified. Paired-end sequencing of the libraries was performed with 100 bp reads on an Illumina HiSeq2000. The original methods were these. SOAPnuke was used to process the raw data, with reads discarded if the reads contained adapters or uncalled bases, had a mean Phred below 15, or lacked an exact constant-primer or identifier match. High-quality paired reads were merged using COPE v1.2.5, and each unique nucleotide sequence was defined as a clonotype. MiTCR v1.1 was used to align clonotypes to the IMGT TRBV, TRBD and TRBJ reference segments. Analysis was restricted to V-J combinations with a frequency above 0.0001, which covered approximately 99% of repertoires. A TCS score was defined as the ratio of F50 (clonal expansion) to E x V (chaos), with BLOSUM62-based TCRdist applied between CDR3 peptides within each V-J. Welch's t-statistics and random forest reduced 514 V-J features to roughly 13, which were used in a naive Bayes classifier (R e1071). TCRdb reran the public reads through fastp at Q25 and MiXCR, keeping productive beta chains. Rows matching on CDR3 protein sequence are summarized as one entry with the most common DNA and genes. TCRdb's processing, not the authors', yielded these V and J calls. The sample profile shows fewer than 650,000 distinct CDR3 sequences; 12% to 15% of them were found once. The ten largest clonotypes hold approximately 14% of the sample.

Stable Graves' hyperthyroidism was defined as the absence of progression to ophthalmopathy over 18 months of follow-up. Hyperthyroidism patients were newly diagnosed, with disease duration under 2 months, and aged 18 to 65 years. The study excluded patients with uncontrolled infections, other autoimmune diseases, pregnancy or lactation. Diagnoses were based on clinical symptoms, serum thyroxine and TRAb, thyroid ultrasound and orbital computed tomography. PBMCs were isolated from about 9.1 ml of fresh peripheral blood by Ficoll-Paque density gradient centrifugation. Total RNA was extracted with Trizol reagent, and quality was checked on an Agilent 2100 Bioanalyzer.

Sequencing was done on a sample of blood. The chain joins TRBV28 to TRBJ1-1; TRBD1 is a weak D gene call, 6 bases matching. The receptor comes from a woman aged 40-49 years with Graves' hyperthyroidism. The encoded CDR3 is CASRPQGRMNTEAFF. The sequence in DNA is TGTGCCAGCAGGCCCCAGGGGCGTATGAACACTGAAGCTTTCTTT.